Each of the 21 T cell receptor beta chains below was sequenced from the same sample in a study of blood T cell repertoires in COVID-19. Generated by immunoSEQ multiplex PCR, the TCRdb table keeps only in-frame clones and is missing some. The sample includes around 160,000 clones, around 85% seen only once; the top ten take 3%. What was sequenced was peripheral blood. The receptor source for this set is a woman in her 40s with active or convalescent COVID-19.

V is TRBV5-1 and J is TRBJ2-5; 7 bases are a match to TRBD2. This CDR3 has 15 amino acids. Unmatched junction bases numbered 14, after V lost 7 bases and J lost 5 bases. Germline V CDR1 and CDR2: SGHRS, YFSETQ. The CDR3 DNA reads TGCGCCAGCTGCCCCCAGGGAGGGTTCGGGGAGACCCAGTACTTC. This sequence encodes CASCPQGGFGETQYF.

The V call is TRBV7-5, the J call TRBJ1-2; the table names TRBD1, a call not compared with the DNA. TRBV7-5 is classified as a pseudogene. CDR3 length equals 13 residues. DNA for the CDR3: TGTGCCAGAAGCTCACAGGGAAACTATGGCTACACCTTC. Translating gives CARSSQGNYGYTF.

The V and J genes are TRBV6-2 or TRBV6-3 and TRBJ1-1; D possibly corresponds to TRBD1 (6 bases). There are 16 residues in the CDR3. V shed 4 bases and J shed 4 bases, with 19 bases lying between them. Per germline, CDR1 MNHEY and CDR2 SVGEGT. CDR3 protein: CASSSPYRVRATEAFF. Here the CDR3 DNA reads TGTGCCAGCAGTTCACCATACAGGGTTCGCGCCACTGAAGCTTTCTTT.

The rearrangement joins TRBV19 to TRBJ1-4; TRBD1 matches 7 bases. The CDR3 runs to 19 residues. Germline V gene sequence: CDR1 LNHDA, CDR2 SQIVND (reference sequence). J gave up 0 bases and V 3 bases, and 13 bases lay outside the gene matches. The CDR3 coding sequence is TGTGCCAGTAGTATTGTGCTTTACGGACAGGTTGCAACTAATGAAAAACTGTTTTTT. Amino acids: CASSIVLYGQVATNEKLFF.

A few counts support this clone. The V and J genes are TRBV5-5 and TRBJ2-6, with TRBD1 matching over 7 bases. Germline trimming cut 6 bases from V and 0 bases from J; bases unmatched to any gene: 9. The CDR3 spans 17 residues. In germline, CDR1 is SGHKS, CDR2 YYEKEE (reference sequence). The CDR3 nucleotides are TGTGCCAGCACCCTCGGACAGGCGGCCTCTGGGGCCAACGTCCTGACTTTC. Protein: CASTLGQAASGANVLTF.

The chain employs TRBV5-4 and TRBJ1-6; 7 bases align to TRBD1. Looked up from germline, CDR1 is SGHNT and CDR2 is YYREEE (reference sequence). The CDR3 is 16 amino acids. With V trimmed by 0 bases and J by 6 bases, 6 bases remained unmatched. CDR3 region: CASSLVSGQPNSPLHF. CDR3 nucleotides: TGTGCCAGCAGCTTGGTATCGGGACAGCCTAATTCACCCCTCCACTTT. Filled out from reference TRBV5-4 and TRBJ1-6, the complete variable domain reads ETGVTQSPTHLIKTRGQQVTLRCSSQSGHNTVSWYQQALGQGPQFIFQYYREEENGRGNFPPRFSGLQFPNYSSELNVNALELDDSALYLCASSLVSGQPNSPLHFGNGTRLTVT.

The V gene is TRBV6-5, the J gene TRBJ1-1, with D perhaps matching TRBD1 (5 bases). The CDR3 is 13 amino acids. Germline-derived CDR1 and CDR2 are MNHEY and SVGAGI. V was cut by 2 bases and J by 2 bases, with 6 bases left in between. DNA for the CDR3: TGTGCCAGCAGTTACGACAGTAACACTGAAGCTTTCTTT. This codes for CASSYDSNTEAFF.

The V call is TRBV7-9, the J call TRBJ1-2; D might be TRBD1 (6 bases). V lost 5 bases to trimming and J lost 6 bases, with 22 bases between them. The CDR3 consists of 16 residues. CDR1 is SEHNR, CDR2 FQNEAQ, per germline (reference sequence). Written as DNA, the CDR3 is TGTGCCAGCAGCACCCGAATGCCCACAGGGAAGGATGGCTACACCTTC. Protein product: CASSTRMPTGKDGYTF.

The gene calls are TRBV27 and TRBJ2-7; TRBD1 is a possible D gene (5 bases). The V end was cut by 7 bases, the J end by 1 base, with 17 bases between. Germline V lookup: CDR1 MNHEY, CDR2 SMNVEV (reference sequence). The CDR3 sequence is 15 residues long. The CDR3 sequence is CASTSLRQFSYEQYF. In nucleotides, the CDR3 is TGTGCCAGCACTTCCCTAAGACAGTTTTCCTACGAGCAGTACTTC.

The chain employs TRBV9 and TRBJ1-4; tentatively, D is TRBD1 (5 bases). Germline lookup yields CDR1 SGDLS and CDR2 YYNGEE. The CDR3 is 16 amino acids. The germline V and J ends were trimmed by 3 bases and 4 bases, with 16 bases remaining between them. The CDR3 here is CASSDGDDSLNEKLFF. The CDR3 DNA sequence: TGTGCCAGCAGCGACGGAGACGACAGCCTTAATGAAAAACTGTTTTTT. The full variable domain, its missing parts supplied by reference TRBV9 and TRBJ1-4, is DSGVTQTPKHLITATGQRVTLRCSPRSGDLSVYWYQQSLDQGLQFLIQYYNGEERAKGNILERFSAQQFPDLHSELNLSSLELGDSALYFCASSDGDDSLNEKLFFGSGTQLSVL.

This chain connects TRBV11-2 to TRBJ2-1; D call uncertain. Germline V gene data show CDR1 as SGHAT and CDR2 as FQNNGV. The CDR3 length is 15 residues. V lost 6 bases and J 0 bases, leaving 12 bases between the germline ends. The CDR3 DNA reads TGTGCCAGCAGACCCTATCTCGGCTCCTACAATGAGCAGTTCTTC. It yields the protein CASRPYLGSYNEQFF.

The chain has TRBV5-6 and TRBJ1-1; 7 nucleotides agree with TRBD1. J lost 5 bases, V lost 0 bases, and 10 bases had no gene match. CDR1 and CDR2 (germline): SGHDT, YYEEEE. The CDR3 is 16 residues long. CDR3 residues: CASSLVAWGDRTEAFF. CDR3 sequence (DNA): TGTGCCAGCAGCTTGGTCGCATGGGGGGACAGAACTGAAGCTTTCTTT.

The chain employs TRBV18 and TRBJ1-3; D is unresolved. Looked up from germline, CDR1 is KGHSH and CDR2 is LQKENI. Trimming shortened V by 4 bases and J by 0 bases, and 13 bases separated the two germline ends. This CDR3 region has 16 residues. This CDR3 is CASSHEAVRSGNTIYF. Written as DNA, the CDR3 is TGTGCCAGCTCACATGAGGCAGTCCGCTCTGGAAACACCATATATTTT.

This chain connects TRBV5-1 to TRBJ1-1, with TRBD1 identical over 7 bases. Germline V gives CDR1 SGHRS, CDR2 YFSETQ. This CDR3 is built from 16 residues. After removal of 0 bases from V and 0 bases from J, the junction contained 5 bases not matched to a gene. The CDR3 loop reads CASSLDGQAMNTEAFF. The CDR3 DNA reads as TGCGCCAGCAGCTTGGATGGACAGGCCATGAACACTGAAGCTTTCTTT.

This clone was detected only once. V usage is TRBV6-2 or TRBV6-3 and J usage is TRBJ2-1; D is ambiguous. Germline V CDR1 and CDR2: MNHEY, SVGEGT. Trimming cost V 5 bases and J 9 bases, with 17 bases left between them. The CDR3 has 14 residues. CDR3: CASSHYRNRFEQFF. DNA of the CDR3: TGTGCCAGCAGTCACTACCGGAACAGATTTGAGCAGTTCTTC.

This clone was picked up one time. This chain links TRBV5-1 with TRBJ1-5, with 8 nucleotides matching TRBD1. Germline assignment: CDR1 SGHRS and CDR2 YFSETQ. The CDR3 is 15 amino acids. Germline trimming cut 2 bases from V and 3 bases from J; bases unmatched to any gene: 4. Here the CDR3 DNA reads TGCGCCAGCAGCTTACAGGGGGGGGCCAATCAGCCCCAGCATTTT. It encodes CASSLQGGANQPQHF.

The genes are TRBV2 and TRBJ2-3; TRBD2 matches 9 bases. Trimming at V came to 6 bases and at J to 5 bases, leaving 6 bases not matched to a gene. CDR3 length: 14 residues. Germline V gene data show CDR1 as SNHLY and CDR2 as FYNNEI. The CDR3 loop reads CASRASGVLDTQYF. The CDR3 coding sequence is TGTGCCAGCAGGGCTAGCGGGGTTTTAGATACGCAGTATTTT.

V is TRBV5-1 and J is TRBJ2-5; D uncertain. The CDR3 contains 15 residues. The V gene's germline CDR1 is SGHRS and CDR2 YFSETQ. V lost 0 bases, J lost 3 bases, and 12 bases lay in between. For the CDR3, the DNA is TGCGCCAGCAGCTTGGTTCCAGGATCAGAAGAGACCCAGTACTTC. It codes for CASSLVPGSEETQYF.

This chain joins TRBV30 and TRBJ1-5, with D perhaps matching TRBD1 (5 bases). Germline V CDR1 and CDR2: GTSNPN, SVGIG (reference sequence). V lost 0 bases, J lost 5 bases, and 14 bases lay in between. The CDR3 length is 15 residues. CDR3 bases: TGTGCCTGGAGTGTAGCTGGGGGGGTCTATCAGCCCCAGCATTTT. Amino acids: CAWSVAGGVYQPQHF.

For the CDR3, the DNA is TGTGCCAGCAGTGACCCTAACCCAGATACGCAGTATTTT. This sequence encodes CASSDPNPDTQYF. The chain couples TRBV6-1 to TRBJ2-3; D is undetermined. Germline CDR1 is MNHNS and CDR2 is SASEGT. The CDR3 length is 13 residues. V lost 3 bases and J 4 bases, leaving 8 bases between the germline ends.

This chain connects TRBV5-1 to TRBJ2-5; D is undetermined. This CDR3 is built from 17 residues. The ends were cut back, 4 bases at V and 1 base at J, with 20 bases in the middle. Germline CDR1 is SGHRS and CDR2 is YFSETQ. CDR3 residues: CASSPRSSGGLQETQYF. In DNA, the CDR3 is TGCGCCAGCAGCCCACGATCTAGTGGTGGTCTCCAAGAGACCCAGTACTTC.